The T cell receptor (beta chain) under discussion was sequenced for a study of T cell responses to AZD1222 COVID-19 vaccine. CDR1 and CDR2 from the germline V gene are SGHTA and FQGNSA. The CDR3 length is 14 residues. V lost 1 base and J lost 6, with 13 bases in between. Clones were sequenced by immunoSEQ multiplex PCR, and TCRdb holds only the in-frame ones, with some missing. The repertoire consists of about 60,000 clones, with around three quarters occurring once and the leading ten covering less than 4%. The material was peripheral blood, obtained 28 days after the second AZD1222 dose. The TCR was taken from an adult who received the AZD1222 COVID-19 vaccine. The chain carries TRBV7-2 and TRBJ2-7, with D hard to call. CDR3 nucleotide sequence: TGTGCCAGCAGCTTAGAGGTGTCCGCAAGCGAGCAGTACTTC. Its translation is CASSLEVSASEQYF.